This is a list of T cell receptor beta chains from one sample in a study of blood T cell repertoires in COVID-19. The protocol was immunoSEQ multiplex PCR, while the TCRdb copy is restricted to in-frame clones and leaves out a portion. The sample lists 210,000 or so clones; about 86% were seen once. Specimen: PBMCs or T cells enriched from blood (not recorded which). These receptor sequences come from a woman in her forties or fifties in a cohort exposed to, infected with or recovered from COVID-19 (not recorded which). The CDR3 runs from the conserved cysteine through the conserved F or W.

j_call | v_call | cdr3_aa
TRBJ1-1 | TRBV6-2/TRBV6-3 | CASTPGGEYTEAFF
TRBJ1-6 | TRBV25-1 | CASSDMGAAPLHF
TRBJ1-1 | TRBV5-5 | CASSPRGGLMNTEAFF
TRBJ1-1 | TRBV2 | CASHALGGMNTEAFF
TRBJ1-1 | TRBV11-3 | CASSLGRDTEAFF
TRBJ2-7 | TRBV7-9 | CASSFGSEQYF
TRBJ2-3 | TRBV6-1 | CASSEVPAGGWTDTQYF
TRBJ2-1 | TRBV2 | CASAPGSLNEQFF
TRBJ2-7 | TRBV12-3/TRBV12-4 | CASSFRGEQYF
TRBJ1-6 | TRBV6-1 | CASSETGIENSPLHF
TRBJ1-2 | TRBV4-1 | CASSHIIEGANYGYTF
TRBJ1-2 | TRBV12-5 | CASGLVLHYGYTF
TRBJ1-6 | TRBV28 | CASSSSLGSSPLHF
TRBJ2-7 | TRBV28 | CASRGGVFTYEQYF
TRBJ1-5 | TRBV19 | CASTNRGARNQPQHF
TRBJ1-4 | TRBV20-1 | CSAPTLEKLFF
TRBJ1-3 | TRBV5-5 | CASSLRGSSGNTIYF
TRBJ2-7 | TRBV18 | CASSSLRDRGSYEQYF
TRBJ1-1 | TRBV27 | CASSLMQGSEAFF
TRBJ1-5 | TRBV7-9 | CASSFGDQPQHF
TRBJ2-3 | TRBV4-3 | CASSQGGRDEDTQYF
TRBJ1-5 | TRBV19 | CASTPLPATSNQPQHF
TRBJ2-5 | TRBV5-4 | CASSLARPSGVRGETQYF
TRBJ2-2 | TRBV7-8 | CASSLVGAVGTGELFF
TRBJ1-5 | TRBV30 | CAWSPPVISNQPQHF